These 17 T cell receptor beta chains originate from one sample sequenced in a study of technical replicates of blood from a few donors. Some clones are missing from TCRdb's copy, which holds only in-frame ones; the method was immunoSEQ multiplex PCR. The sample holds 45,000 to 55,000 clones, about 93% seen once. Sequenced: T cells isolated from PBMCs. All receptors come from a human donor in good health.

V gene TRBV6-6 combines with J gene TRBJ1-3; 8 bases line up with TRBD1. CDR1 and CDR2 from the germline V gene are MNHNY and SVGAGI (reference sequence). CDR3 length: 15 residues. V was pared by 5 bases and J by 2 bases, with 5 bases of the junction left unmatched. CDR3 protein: CASSRTGLTGNTIYF. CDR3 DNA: TGTGCCAGCAGTCGGACAGGGCTGACTGGAAACACCATATATTTT.

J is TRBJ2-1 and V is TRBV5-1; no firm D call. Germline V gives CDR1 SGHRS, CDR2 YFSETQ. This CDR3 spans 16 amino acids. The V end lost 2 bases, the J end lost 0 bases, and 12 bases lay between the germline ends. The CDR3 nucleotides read TGCGCCAGCAGCTTCGGTACCTCAAGCTCCTACAATGAGCAGTTCTTC. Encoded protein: CASSFGTSSSYNEQFF.

The CDR3 DNA reads TGTGCCAGCAGCTTGGGTTTACAGGGAACTGGAAACACCATATATTTT. Translation gives CASSLGLQGTGNTIYF. The V gene is TRBV5-5, the J gene TRBJ1-3, with D perhaps matching TRBD1 (6 bases). This CDR3 spans 16 amino acids. Germline V gives CDR1 SGHKS, CDR2 YYEKEE (reference sequence). Trimming stripped 0 bases from V and 2 bases from J, with 12 bases between.

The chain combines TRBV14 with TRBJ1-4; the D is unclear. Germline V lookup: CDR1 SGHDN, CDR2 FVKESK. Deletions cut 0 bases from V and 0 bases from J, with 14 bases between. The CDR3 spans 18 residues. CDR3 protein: CASSQDPSVTATNEKLFF. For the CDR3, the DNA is TGTGCCAGCAGCCAAGACCCATCCGTCACAGCAACTAATGAAAAACTGTTTTTT.

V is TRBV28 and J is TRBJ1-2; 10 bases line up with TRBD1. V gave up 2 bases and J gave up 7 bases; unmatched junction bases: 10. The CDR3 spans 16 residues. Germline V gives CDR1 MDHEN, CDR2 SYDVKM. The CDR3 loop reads CASSLPMTGQGFGYTF. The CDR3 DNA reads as TGTGCCAGCAGTTTACCTATGACGGGACAGGGGTTTGGCTACACCTTC.

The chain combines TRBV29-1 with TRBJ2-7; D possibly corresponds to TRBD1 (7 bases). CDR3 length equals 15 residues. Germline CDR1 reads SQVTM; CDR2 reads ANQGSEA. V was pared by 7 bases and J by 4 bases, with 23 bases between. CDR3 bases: TGCAGCGGCATCTCTACCAGGGGGGTCGGGTACGAGCAGTACTTC. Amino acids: CSGISTRGVGYEQYF.

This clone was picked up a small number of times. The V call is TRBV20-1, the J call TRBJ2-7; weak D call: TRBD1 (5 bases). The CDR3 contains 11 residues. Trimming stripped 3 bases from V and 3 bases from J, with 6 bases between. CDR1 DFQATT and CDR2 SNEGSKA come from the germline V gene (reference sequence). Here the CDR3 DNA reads TGCAGTGCTAGCAGGGACTACGAGCAGTACTTC. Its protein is CSASRDYEQYF.

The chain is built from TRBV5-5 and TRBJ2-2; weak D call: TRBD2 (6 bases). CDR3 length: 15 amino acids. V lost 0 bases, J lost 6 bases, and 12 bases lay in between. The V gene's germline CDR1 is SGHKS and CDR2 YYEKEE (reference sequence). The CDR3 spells CASSLVAEKSGELFF. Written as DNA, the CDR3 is TGTGCCAGCAGCTTGGTAGCGGAGAAGTCCGGGGAGCTGTTTTTT. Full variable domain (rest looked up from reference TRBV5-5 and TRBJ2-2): DAGVTQSPTHLIKTRGQQVTLRCSPISGHKSVSWYQQVLGQGPQFIFQYYEKEERGRGNFPDRFSARQFPNYSSELNVNALLLGDSALYLCASSLVAEKSGELFFGEGSRLTVL.

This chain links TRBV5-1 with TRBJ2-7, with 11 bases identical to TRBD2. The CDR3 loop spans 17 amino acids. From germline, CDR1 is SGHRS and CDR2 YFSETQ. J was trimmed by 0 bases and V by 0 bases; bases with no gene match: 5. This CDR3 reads CASSLGLAGGPSYEQYF. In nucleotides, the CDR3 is TGCGCCAGCAGCTTGGGCCTAGCGGGGGGACCCTCCTACGAGCAGTACTTC.

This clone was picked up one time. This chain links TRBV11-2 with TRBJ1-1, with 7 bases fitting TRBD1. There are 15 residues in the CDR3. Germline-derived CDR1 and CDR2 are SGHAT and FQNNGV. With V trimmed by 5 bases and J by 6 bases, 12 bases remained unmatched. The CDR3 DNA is TGTGCCAGCAGCCACCTAAGACAGGGAAGGGCTGAAGCTTTCTTT. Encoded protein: CASSHLRQGRAEAFF.

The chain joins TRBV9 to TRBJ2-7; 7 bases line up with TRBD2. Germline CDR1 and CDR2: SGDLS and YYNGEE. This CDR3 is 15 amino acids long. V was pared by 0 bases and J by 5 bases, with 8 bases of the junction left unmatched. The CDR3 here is CASSVGDYIGDEQYF. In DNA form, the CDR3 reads TGTGCCAGCAGCGTAGGGGACTACATAGGGGACGAGCAGTACTTC.

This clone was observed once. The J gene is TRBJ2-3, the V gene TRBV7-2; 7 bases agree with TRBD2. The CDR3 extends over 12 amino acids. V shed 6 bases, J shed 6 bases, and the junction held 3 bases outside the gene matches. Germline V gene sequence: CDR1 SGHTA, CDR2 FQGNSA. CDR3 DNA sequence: TGTGCCAGCAGAAGGGAGGGGGATACGCAGTATTTT. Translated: CASRREGDTQYF.

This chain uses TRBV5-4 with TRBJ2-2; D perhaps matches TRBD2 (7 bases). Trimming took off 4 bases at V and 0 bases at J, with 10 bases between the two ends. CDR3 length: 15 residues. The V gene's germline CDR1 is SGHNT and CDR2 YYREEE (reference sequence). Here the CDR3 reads CASSPRGPNTGELFF. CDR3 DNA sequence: TGTGCCAGCAGCCCGCGGGGGCCGAACACCGGGGAGCTGTTTTTT.

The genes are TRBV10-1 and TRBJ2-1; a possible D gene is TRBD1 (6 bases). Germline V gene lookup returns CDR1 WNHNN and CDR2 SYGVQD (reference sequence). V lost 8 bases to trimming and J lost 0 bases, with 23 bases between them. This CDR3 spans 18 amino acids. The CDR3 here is CASSPQGLYSSSYNEQFF. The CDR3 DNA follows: TGCGCCAGCTCCCCTCAGGGGCTATACTCTAGCTCCTACAATGAGCAGTTCTTC.

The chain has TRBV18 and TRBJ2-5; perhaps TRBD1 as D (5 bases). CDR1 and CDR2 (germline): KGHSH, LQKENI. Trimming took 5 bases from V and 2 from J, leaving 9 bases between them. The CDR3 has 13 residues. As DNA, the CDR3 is TGTGCCAGCTCAACGACAGATCAAGAGACCCAGTACTTC. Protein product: CASSTTDQETQYF.

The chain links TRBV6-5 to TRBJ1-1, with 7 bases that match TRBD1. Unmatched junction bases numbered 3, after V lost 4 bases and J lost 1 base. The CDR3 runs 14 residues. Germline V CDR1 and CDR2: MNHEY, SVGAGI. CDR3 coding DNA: TGTGCCAGCAGTTTCCGGACAGGGAACACTGAAGCTTTCTTT. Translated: CASSFRTGNTEAFF.

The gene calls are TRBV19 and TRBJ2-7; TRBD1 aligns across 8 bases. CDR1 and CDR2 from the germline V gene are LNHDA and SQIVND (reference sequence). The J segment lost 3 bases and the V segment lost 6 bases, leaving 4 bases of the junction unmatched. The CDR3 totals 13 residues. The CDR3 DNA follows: TGTGCCAGTAGCCCAGGGGGCAGCTACGAGCAGTACTTC. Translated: CASSPGGSYEQYF.